This T cell receptor (beta chain) was sequenced in a study of T cell responses to AZD1222 COVID-19 vaccine. Overall study: Second doses at about 4 or about 12 weeks were pooled.

Study results and limitations: Baseline seropositivity occurred in only a handful of AZD1222 recipients. Females made up more of the donors, who were largely white British, and clonal diversity may have come out too low. Spike as a whole was targeted by vaccine-associated CD4 TCRs, dominant at 160-218 and 743-854.

This clone was observed a handful of times. Its antigen is unidentified. The germline CDR1 and CDR2 sequences are MNHEY and SMNVEV (reference sequence). V was clipped by 2 bases and J by 6 bases, with 14 bases between them. This CDR3 contains 15 residues. TCRdb keeps only in-frame clones here, not all; method: immunoSEQ multiplex PCR. This sample yields some 130,000 clones, of which 86% are seen a single time; about a fifth belongs to the top ten. Sample: peripheral blood, taken on day 0 of AZD1222 vaccination. This TCR derives from an adult in good health. The chain recombines TRBV27 with TRBJ2-1, with D perhaps TRBD1 (6 bases). CDR3 nucleotides: TGTGCCAGCAGTTTAGACAGGAGCTTATTCAATGAGCAGTTCTTC. It is translated as CASSLDRSLFNEQFF.